This T cell receptor beta chain is from a study of cytomegalovirus exposure and HLA in healthy donors. About the study: Researchers found that around 80% of a few hundred genotyped donors fell within the Caucasian-associated ancestry cluster.

PCR employed 60 Vbeta and 13 Jbeta primers. Data came from immunoSEQ multiplex PCR; TCRdb stores just in-frame clones and leaves some out. The sample has about 150,000 clones, 60% to 80% seen once. Germline V CDR1 and CDR2: SGHTA, FQGNSA. The V and J ends lost 1 base and 3 bases, in that order; junction bases with no gene match: 3. The CDR3 length is 15 residues. The chain is built from TRBV7-2 and TRBJ2-7; 10 bases align to TRBD2. The source material was PBMCs. The TCR comes from a woman aged 40 to 50 in good health and CMV-seronegative. The CDR3 loop reads CASSLGAGGVYEQYF. The CDR3 DNA sequence: TGTGCCAGCAGCTTAGGAGCGGGAGGGGTCTACGAGCAGTACTTC.